One sample yielded the 18 T cell receptor beta chains listed below, sequenced in a study of shared clonotypes between healthy human individuals. Data came from immunoSEQ multiplex PCR; TCRdb stores just in-frame clones and leaves some out. The sample lists some 2,500,000 clones; about nine tenths were seen once. The sequencing input was naive CD4+ T cells from PBMCs. Stated subset: CD45RA+ positively selected. These receptor sequences come from a man between 18 and 29 years old in good health. Some clones in this sample may be carry-over from other donors' samples.

V and J are TRBV19 and TRBJ2-2; 11 bases are shared with TRBD2. Germline V lookup: CDR1 LNHDA, CDR2 SQIVND (reference sequence). The CDR3 consists of 16 residues. J gave up 3 bases and V 7 bases, and 7 bases lay outside the gene matches. The CDR3 protein is CASTPGLAEYTGELFF. The CDR3 region has the DNA TGTGCCAGTACCCCGGGACTAGCGGAGTACACCGGGGAGCTGTTTTTT.

The chain uses TRBV5-8 and TRBJ1-2, with D perhaps TRBD1 (5 bases). From germline, CDR1 is SGHTS and CDR2 YDEGEE. The CDR3 has 13 amino acids. V lost 1 base to trimming and J lost 5 bases, with 9 bases between them. The CDR3 nucleotides are TGTGCCAGCAGCTTGTGGGGCGCTTATGGCTACACCTTC. This codes for CASSLWGAYGYTF.

The CDR3 region is CASSEGRGDSSYNEQFF. DNA for the CDR3: TGTGCCAGCAGTGAGGGCAGGGGGGATAGCTCCTACAATGAGCAGTTCTTC. The J gene is TRBJ2-1, the V gene TRBV25-1, with D tentatively TRBD1 (7 bases). V lost 3 bases to trimming and J lost 0 bases, with 15 bases between them. This CDR3 is 17 amino acids long. Looked up from germline, CDR1 is MGHDK and CDR2 is SYGVNS.

This clone is a singleton in its sample. The chain couples TRBV28 to TRBJ2-5, with 11 positions matching TRBD2. V shed 5 bases, J shed 4 bases, and the junction held 6 bases outside the gene matches. CDR1 is MDHEN, CDR2 SYDVKM, per germline. This CDR3 is built from 15 residues. This chain's CDR3 is CASSPHLAGGETQYF. Here the CDR3 DNA reads TGTGCCAGCAGTCCACACCTAGCGGGAGGAGAGACCCAGTACTTC.

The chain combines TRBV5-5 with TRBJ1-4; D call uncertain. V was shortened by 1 base and J by 1 base, with 11 bases between the two germline ends. This CDR3 has 16 residues. Germline assignment: CDR1 SGHKS and CDR2 YYEKEE (reference sequence). CDR3 sequence (DNA): TGTGCCAGCAGCTTGTTAGCGGCGCGAACTAATGAAAAACTGTTTTTT. Encoded protein: CASSLLAARTNEKLFF.

The chain links TRBV19 to TRBJ2-1, with D unclear. The CDR3 length is 15 residues. Germline loops: CDR1 LNHDA, CDR2 SQIVND (reference sequence). Trimming took off 6 bases at V and 3 bases at J, with 15 bases between the two ends. CDR3 amino acids: CASRRNFAFYNEQFF. The CDR3 DNA reads as TGTGCCAGTAGAAGGAACTTCGCCTTCTACAATGAGCAGTTCTTC.

This rearrangement joins TRBV19 to TRBJ2-3, with TRBD2 matching 12 bases. Germline CDR1 is LNHDA and CDR2 is SQIVND (reference sequence). The trim removed 6 bases at V and 5 bases at J, leaving 6 bases unmatched. The CDR3 totals 15 residues. In DNA form, the CDR3 reads TGTGCCAGTAGCGCTAGCGGGAGGGAGGGAGATACGCAGTATTTT. Amino acid sequence: CASSASGREGDTQYF.

The chain employs TRBV15 and TRBJ2-3; TRBD1 matches 8 bases. Looked up from germline, CDR1 is LNHNV and CDR2 is YYDKDF (reference sequence). V lost 2 bases and J lost 8; bases outside the gene matches: 9. The length of the CDR3 is 15 residues. The CDR3 DNA reads as TGTGCCACCAGCAGACAGAGCGGACAGGGCGGTACGCAGTATTTT. Translating gives CATSRQSGQGGTQYF.

Concerning this clone: The identical CDR3 is also encoded by other nucleotide sequences in the sample. The V gene is TRBV18, the J gene TRBJ2-7, with D possibly being TRBD2 (6 bases). This CDR3 contains 12 residues. Germline CDR1 reads KGHSH; CDR2 reads LQKENI. The V end lost 3 bases, the J end lost 5 bases, and 8 bases lay between the germline ends. CDR3 sequence reads: CASSPGGHEQYF. The CDR3 DNA sequence: TGTGCCAGCTCACCGGGGGGTCACGAGCAGTACTTC.

This sequence joins TRBV7-2 and TRBJ2-7; weak D call: TRBD1 (5 bases). Looked up from germline, CDR1 is SGHTA and CDR2 is FQGNSA. V lost 5 bases and J lost 4, with 9 bases in between. This CDR3 contains 12 residues. CDR3 DNA sequence: TGTGCCAGCAGCCGACAGCTATACGAGCAGTACTTC. Its translation: CASSRQLYEQYF.

The V and J genes are TRBV27 and TRBJ1-3; no clear D gene. CDR3 size: 13 residues. V lost 6 bases and J lost 3, with 9 bases in between. Germline CDR1 reads MNHEY; CDR2 reads SMNVEV (reference sequence). The CDR3 DNA is TGTGCCAGCAGCTTCACCTTTGGAAACACCATATATTTT. This codes for CASSFTFGNTIYF.

The rearrangement uses TRBV28 and TRBJ2-7; a weak D match, TRBD2 (6 bases). This CDR3 region has 14 residues. Per the germline V gene, CDR1 is MDHEN and CDR2 is SYDVKM. Trimming took off 6 bases at V and 0 bases at J, with 12 bases between the two ends. The CDR3 bases are TGTGCCAGCAGACGCTTTAGCGGCTCCTACGAGCAGTACTTC. Protein: CASRRFSGSYEQYF.

The chain couples TRBV5-1 to TRBJ1-1; perhaps TRBD1 as D (5 bases). This CDR3 is built from 16 residues. Trimming shortened V by 0 bases and J by 4 bases, and 16 bases separated the two germline ends. From germline, CDR1 is SGHRS and CDR2 YFSETQ. CDR3 nucleotide sequence: TGCGCCAGCAGCTTGGATGGGGCAGGGATCGGCACTGAAGCTTTCTTT. This encodes CASSLDGAGIGTEAFF.

The V call is TRBV6-5, the J call TRBJ1-1; D is possibly TRBD1 (6 bases). This CDR3 has 14 residues. The V and J ends lost 6 bases and 5 bases respectively, with 16 bases between them. CDR1 and CDR2 from the germline V gene are MNHEY and SVGAGI. The CDR3 region has the DNA TGTGCCAGCAGCTTACAGGGAAAAGGTACTGAAGCTTTCTTT. Translating it yields CASSLQGKGTEAFF.

This clone occurred a few times. The V call is TRBV28, the J call TRBJ1-1; TRBD1 might be the D (6 bases). The CDR3 loop spans 14 amino acids. V was trimmed by 5 bases and J by 6 bases, leaving 16 bases between them. CDR1 MDHEN and CDR2 SYDVKM come from the germline V gene. The CDR3 reads CASSNTGIGAEAFF. The DNA of the CDR3 is TGTGCCAGCAGTAACACAGGGATCGGTGCTGAAGCTTTCTTT.

V gene TRBV9 combines with J gene TRBJ2-3; possible D gene TRBD2, 6 bases. The CDR3 sequence is 15 residues long. V lost 4 bases to trimming and J lost 6 bases, with 18 bases between them. CDR1 is SGDLS, CDR2 YYNGEE, per germline. The CDR3 DNA sequence: TGTGCCAGCAGCCCGCGACTAGGGTCCGGGGATACGCAGTATTTT. Translation: CASSPRLGSGDTQYF.

This chain joins TRBV11-2 and TRBJ2-5; TRBD2 aligns across 8 bases. Unmatched junction bases numbered 14, after V lost 6 bases and J lost 2 bases. This CDR3 contains 17 residues. The V gene's germline CDR1 is SGHAT and CDR2 FQNNGV. Here the CDR3 DNA reads TGTGCCAGCAGTAAAGGACTGGGGCGGGGGGCACAAGAGACCCAGTACTTC. Translated: CASSKGLGRGAQETQYF.

The chain employs TRBV5-1 and TRBJ2-5, with D possibly being TRBD2 (6 bases). The CDR3 contains 14 residues. V lost 0 bases and J lost 5, with 11 bases in between. Germline V CDR1 and CDR2: SGHRS, YFSETQ. The CDR3 DNA reads TGCGCCAGCAGCTTGGAGGAGGGGCTTGAGACCCAGTACTTC. Protein sequence: CASSLEEGLETQYF. Full variable domain (missing parts from reference TRBV5-1 and TRBJ2-5): KAGVTQTPRYLIKTRGQQVTLSCSPISGHRSVSWYQQTPGQGLQFLFEYFSETQRNKGNFPGRFSGRQFSNSRSEMNVSTLELGDSALYLCASSLEEGLETQYFGPGTRLLVL.